Listed here are 5 T cell receptor beta chains from one sample, sequenced in a study of blood T cell repertoires in COVID-19. Sequencing used immunoSEQ multiplex PCR; TCRdb keeps in-frame clones, though not all of them. Of about 95,000 clones listed, approximately 88% were seen once; the top ten hold about 4.9%. Sequences were obtained from peripheral blood. The source is a man aged 55 to 70 with COVID-19, enrolled during active disease.

The V gene is TRBV24-1, the J gene TRBJ1-2; 9 bases are a match to TRBD1. Germline-derived CDR1 and CDR2 are KGHDR and SFDVKD. The CDR3 contains 15 residues. V shed 4 bases and J 6 bases; nucleotides not matched to a gene: 8. The CDR3 nucleotides read TGTGCCACCAGTGAAGCAGGACAGGGGACGGATGGCTACACCTTC. Its protein product is CATSEAGQGTDGYTF.

This clone occurred a few times. The chain couples TRBV27 to TRBJ1-1, with D possibly matching TRBD1 (5 bases). Trimming cost V 5 bases and J 5 bases, with 12 bases left between them. The CDR3 covers 13 residues. Germline V gives CDR1 MNHEY, CDR2 SMNVEV (reference sequence). DNA of the CDR3: TGTGCCAGCAGTGGCCGGGAGGGGACTGAAGCTTTCTTT. This encodes CASSGREGTEAFF.

The gene calls are TRBV20-1 and TRBJ1-1; 12 bases are a match to TRBD1. The trim removed 3 bases at V and 11 bases at J, leaving 7 bases unmatched. The germline V gene has CDR1 DFQATT and CDR2 SNEGSKA (reference sequence). CDR3 length: 13 amino acids. The CDR3 DNA is TGCAGTGCTAGTGGGACAGGGGGCGGGAGGGCTTTCTTT. This encodes CSASGTGGGRAFF.

V usage is TRBV3-1 (or the pseudogene TRBV3-2) and J usage is TRBJ2-2; D is possibly TRBD2 (6 bases). V gave up 3 bases and J gave up 9 bases, with 20 bases separating them. Germline CDR1 reads LGHDT; CDR2 reads YNNKEL (reference sequence). The CDR3 runs 16 residues. CDR3 sequence: CASSQAGTQGARELFF. In DNA form, the CDR3 reads TGTGCCAGCAGCCAGGCCGGGACTCAAGGAGCCAGGGAGCTGTTTTTT.

This clone was detected a few times. The genes are TRBV5-4 and TRBJ2-7; D is perhaps TRBD1 (5 bases). The germline gives CDR1 SGHNT, CDR2 YYREEE (reference sequence). With 5 bases removed from V and 12 bases from J, the gap between germline ends came to 18 bases. This CDR3 contains 12 residues. The CDR3 reads CASSLDGRESYF. The CDR3 DNA is TGTGCCAGCAGTCTCGATGGCAGGGAATCGTACTTC.